The 5 T cell receptor beta chains below were found in one sample sequenced in a study of T cells in Graves' hyperthyroidism and ophthalmopathy. Amplification of TCR beta CDR3 regions was performed using RNA transcripts as template. HTBI primers were used for first-round RT-PCR of the TCR CDR3. Using its own MiXCR run on the multiplex PCR reads, TCRdb lists one record per CDR3 protein. Of fewer than 500,000 distinct CDR3 sequences detected, roughly 14% appear once; the ten largest clones hold more than 20%. Sample: blood. All receptors derive from a man younger than 40 with Graves' hyperthyroidism that later progressed to Graves' ophthalmopathy.

This clonotype was seen repeatedly, ten times or more. The chain has TRBV10-1 and TRBJ2-1; 9 nucleotides line up with TRBD2. V trimming: 2 bases; J trimming: 6 bases; junction bases outside the gene matches: 2. CDR1 and CDR2 from the germline V gene are WNHNN and SYGVQD (reference sequence). The CDR3 spans 14 residues. CDR3 sequence (DNA): TGCGCCAGCAGTGAGCTGCGGGGGGGCAATGAGCAGTTCTTC. It encodes CASSELRGGNEQFF.

This clonotype has ten or more counts. The chain couples TRBV20-1 to TRBJ1-1; maybe TRBD1 (6 bases). V gave up 5 bases and J gave up 1 base, with 14 bases separating them. The CDR3 sequence is 14 residues long. Germline V gene data show CDR1 as DFQATT and CDR2 as SNEGSKA (reference sequence). CDR3 coding DNA: TGCAGTGCTGCCCCAGGGGATAAGAACACTGAAGCTTTCTTT. Translating it yields CSAAPGDKNTEAFF.

This clonotype was observed a handful of times. The chain couples TRBV27 to TRBJ1-2, with 9 bases fitting TRBD1. V was clipped by 8 bases and J by 6 bases; unmatched bases: 7. The germline CDR1 and CDR2 sequences are MNHEY and SMNVEV (reference sequence). CDR3 length: 13 amino acids. CDR3 bases: TGTGCCAGCGCCCACAGGGGGCTAGATGGCTACACCTTC. This encodes CASAHRGLDGYTF.

Ten or more counts support this clonotype. The J gene is TRBJ1-1, the V gene TRBV7-2; TRBD1 matches at 7 bases. Germline V gene lookup returns CDR1 SGHTA and CDR2 FQGNSA. The CDR3 contains 15 residues. V shed 0 bases, J shed 6 bases, and the junction held 7 bases outside the gene matches. The CDR3 reads CASSLAYFGQAEAFF. As DNA, the CDR3 is TGTGCCAGCAGCTTAGCGTATTTCGGACAGGCTGAAGCTTTCTTT.

The chain is built from TRBV20-1 and TRBJ2-7; 9 bases are a match to TRBD1. The CDR3 runs to 14 residues. V dropped 6 bases and J dropped 4; count of bases not matched to a gene: 10. Germline V gene sequence: CDR1 DFQATT, CDR2 SNEGSKA (reference sequence). Here the CDR3 DNA reads TGCAGTGCGCCCGACAGGGGGGGTACTTACGAGCAGTACTTC. Translating it yields CSAPDRGGTYEQYF.